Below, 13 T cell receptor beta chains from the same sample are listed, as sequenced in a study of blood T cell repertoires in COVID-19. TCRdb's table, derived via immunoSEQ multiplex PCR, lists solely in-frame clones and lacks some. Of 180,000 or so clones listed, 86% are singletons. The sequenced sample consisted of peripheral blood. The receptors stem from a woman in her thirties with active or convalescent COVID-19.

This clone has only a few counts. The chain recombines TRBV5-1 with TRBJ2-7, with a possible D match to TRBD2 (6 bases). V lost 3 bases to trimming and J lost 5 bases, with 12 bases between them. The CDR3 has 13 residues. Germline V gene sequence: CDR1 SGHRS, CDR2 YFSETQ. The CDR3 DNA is TGCGCCAGCAGCTGGACGGGAGCTGACGAGCAGTACTTC. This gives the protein CASSWTGADEQYF.

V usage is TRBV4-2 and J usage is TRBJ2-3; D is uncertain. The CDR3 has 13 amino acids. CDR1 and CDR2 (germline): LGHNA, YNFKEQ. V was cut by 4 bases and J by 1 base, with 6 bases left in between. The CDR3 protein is CASSRKRTDTQYF. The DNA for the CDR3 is TGTGCCAGCAGCCGTAAGCGCACAGATACGCAGTATTTT.

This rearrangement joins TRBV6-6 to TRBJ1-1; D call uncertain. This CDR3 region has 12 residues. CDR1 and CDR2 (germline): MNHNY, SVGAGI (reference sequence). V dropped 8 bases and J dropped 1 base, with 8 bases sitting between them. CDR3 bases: TGTGCCAGCCGGCAGGCGAACACTGAAGCTTTCTTT. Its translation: CASRQANTEAFF.

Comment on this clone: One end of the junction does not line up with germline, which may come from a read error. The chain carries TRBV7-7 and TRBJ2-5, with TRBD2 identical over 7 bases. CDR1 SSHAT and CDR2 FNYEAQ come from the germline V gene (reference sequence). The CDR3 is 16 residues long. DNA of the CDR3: TGTGCTAGCAGCTTACTCGGGGGGTCCCGTCAAGAGACCCAGTACTTC. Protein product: CASSLLGGSRQETQYF.

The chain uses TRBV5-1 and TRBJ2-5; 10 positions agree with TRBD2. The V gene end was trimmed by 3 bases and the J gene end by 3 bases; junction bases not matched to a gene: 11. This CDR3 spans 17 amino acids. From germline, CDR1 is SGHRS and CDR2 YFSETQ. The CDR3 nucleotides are TGCGCCAGCAGCTGGGGCCCCAGCGGGGGGGGCAAAGAGACCCAGTACTTC. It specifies CASSWGPSGGGKETQYF.

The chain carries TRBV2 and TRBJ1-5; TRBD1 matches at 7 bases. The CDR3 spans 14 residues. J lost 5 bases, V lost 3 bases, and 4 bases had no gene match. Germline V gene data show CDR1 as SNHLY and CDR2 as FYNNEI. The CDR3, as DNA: TGTGCCAGCAGTGAGGGGACAGCTTATCAGCCCCAGCATTTT. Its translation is CASSEGTAYQPQHF.

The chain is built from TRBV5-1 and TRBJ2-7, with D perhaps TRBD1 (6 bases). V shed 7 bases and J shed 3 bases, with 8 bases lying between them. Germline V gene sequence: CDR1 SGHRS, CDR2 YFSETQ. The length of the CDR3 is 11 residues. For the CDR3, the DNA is TGCGCCAGCCGGGACAACTACGAGCAGTACTTC. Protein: CASRDNYEQYF.

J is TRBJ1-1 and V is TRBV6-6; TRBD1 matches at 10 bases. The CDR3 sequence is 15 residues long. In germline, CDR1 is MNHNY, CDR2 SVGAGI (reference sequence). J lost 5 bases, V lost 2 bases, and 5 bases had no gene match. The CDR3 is CASSYRDRGRTEAFF. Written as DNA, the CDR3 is TGTGCCAGCAGTTACCGCGACAGGGGGCGAACTGAAGCTTTCTTT.

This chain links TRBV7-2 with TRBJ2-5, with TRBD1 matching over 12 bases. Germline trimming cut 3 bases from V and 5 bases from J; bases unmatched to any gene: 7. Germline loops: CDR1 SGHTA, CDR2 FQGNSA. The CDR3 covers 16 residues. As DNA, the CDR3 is TGTGCCAGCAGCTTTTTGGGACAGGGGGCTTTGGAGACCCAGTACTTC. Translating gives CASSFLGQGALETQYF.

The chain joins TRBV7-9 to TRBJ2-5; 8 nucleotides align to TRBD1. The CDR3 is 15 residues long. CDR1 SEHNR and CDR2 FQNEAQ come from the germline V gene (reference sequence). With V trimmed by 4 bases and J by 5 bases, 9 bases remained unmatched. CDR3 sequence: CASSSPGGAGETQYF. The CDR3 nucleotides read TGTGCCAGCAGCTCACCAGGGGGCGCGGGGGAGACCCAGTACTTC.

The CDR3 DNA reads TGTGCCAGCAGCTTAGGACAGGGAGAGGCTTTCTTT. Protein sequence: CASSLGQGEAFF. The gene calls are TRBV7-9 and TRBJ1-1, with TRBD1 matching over 7 bases. This CDR3 spans 12 amino acids. V lost 1 base and J lost 11; bases outside the gene matches: 4. The germline V gene encodes CDR1 SEHNR and CDR2 FQNEAQ (reference sequence).

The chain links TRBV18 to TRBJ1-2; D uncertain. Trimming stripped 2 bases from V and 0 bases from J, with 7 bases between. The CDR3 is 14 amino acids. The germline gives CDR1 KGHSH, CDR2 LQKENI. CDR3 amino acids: CASSPKQTNYGYTF. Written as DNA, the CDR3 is TGTGCCAGCTCACCAAAACAGACTAACTATGGCTACACCTTC.

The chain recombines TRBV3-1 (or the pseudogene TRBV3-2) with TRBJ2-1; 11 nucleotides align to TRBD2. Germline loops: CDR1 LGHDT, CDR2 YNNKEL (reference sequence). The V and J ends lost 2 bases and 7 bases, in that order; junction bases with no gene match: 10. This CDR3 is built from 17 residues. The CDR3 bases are TGTGCCAGCAGCCAACCTCCCACTAGCGGGAGTGAAAATGAGCAGTTCTTC. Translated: CASSQPPTSGSENEQFF.